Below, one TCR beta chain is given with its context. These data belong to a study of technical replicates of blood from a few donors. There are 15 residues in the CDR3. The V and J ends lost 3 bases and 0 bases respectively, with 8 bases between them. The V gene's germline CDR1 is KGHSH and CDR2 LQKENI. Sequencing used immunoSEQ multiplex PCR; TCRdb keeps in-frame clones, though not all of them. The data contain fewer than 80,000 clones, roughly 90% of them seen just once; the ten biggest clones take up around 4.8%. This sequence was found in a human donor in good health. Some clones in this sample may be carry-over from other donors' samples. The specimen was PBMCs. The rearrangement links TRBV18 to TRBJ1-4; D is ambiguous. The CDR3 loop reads CASSPYTATNEKLFF. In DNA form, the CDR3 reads TGTGCCAGCTCACCGTACACAGCAACTAATGAAAAACTGTTTTTT. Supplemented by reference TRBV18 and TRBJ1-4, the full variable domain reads NAGVMQNPRHLVRRRGQEARLRCSPMKGHSHVYWYRQLPEEGLKFMVYLQKENIIDESGMPKERFSAEFPKEGPSILRIQQVVRGDSAAYFCASSPYTATNEKLFFGSGTQLSVL.